This T cell receptor beta chain emerged from a study of early T cells in non-severe SARS-CoV-2 infection. TCRdb ran MiXCR on the 5' RACE reads and lists one entry per CDR3 protein. In the table there are some 48,000 distinct CDR3 sequences, about 4.1% of which are singletons. This clonotype showed up many times. The sequence was obtained from an adult who was a healthcare worker with PCR-confirmed SARS-CoV-2 infection or an uninfected control (not recorded which). Sequencing was performed on whole blood.

The CDR3, as DNA: TGTGCCAGCAGCCCCGACAGGGGGTTCTATGGCTACACCTTC. It yields the protein CASSPDRGFYGYTF. The V gene is TRBV7-9, the J gene TRBJ1-2; TRBD1 matches at 9 bases. Trimming cost V 5 bases and J 4 bases; bases outside gene matches: 5. Germline V gene sequence: CDR1 SEHNR, CDR2 FQNEAQ (reference sequence). The CDR3 totals 14 residues. Full variable domain (rest looked up from reference TRBV7-9 and TRBJ1-2): DTGVSQNPRHKITKRGQNVTFRCDPISEHNRLYWYRQTLGQGPEFLTYFQNEAQLEKSRLLSDRFSAERPKGSFSTLEIQRTEQGDSAMYLCASSPDRGFYGYTFGSGTRLTVV.